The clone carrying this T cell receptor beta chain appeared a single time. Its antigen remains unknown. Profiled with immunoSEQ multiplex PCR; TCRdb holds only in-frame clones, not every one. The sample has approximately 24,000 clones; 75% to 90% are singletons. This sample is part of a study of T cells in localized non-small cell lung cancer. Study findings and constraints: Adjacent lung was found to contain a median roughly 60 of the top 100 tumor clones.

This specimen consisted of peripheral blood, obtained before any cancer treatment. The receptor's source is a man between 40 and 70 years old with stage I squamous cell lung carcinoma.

CDR3 sequence (DNA): TGTGCCAGCTCACCATACAGGGACTTGTCTTCACCCCTCCACTTT. Its translation is CASSPYRDLSSPLHF. V usage is TRBV18 and J usage is TRBJ1-6, with a possible D match to TRBD1 (6 bases). V was shortened by 2 bases and J by 9 bases, with 14 bases between the two germline ends. The CDR3 contains 15 residues. Germline CDR1 KGHSH, CDR2 LQKENI.